Listed here is a single T cell receptor (beta chain). Its cognate antigen is unknown. The data stem from a study of CXCR3-negative and CXCR3-positive naive CD8 T cells. Findings and limits, study-wide: Memory, not naive, CXCR3-negative and CXCR3-positive cells differed in TRBV-TRBJ usage. TRB CDR3 hydrophobicity was greater in CXCR3-positive naive cells than in CXCR3-negative naive cells.

The CDR3 consists of 14 residues. CDR1 and CDR2 (germline): MNHEY, SVGAGI. Carrying UMI labels, the TRB cDNA libraries were prepared through 5' RACE. Reprocessing the 5' RACE reads, TCRdb reports a single entry for every CDR3 protein and omits DNA. This sample's table has roughly 80,000 distinct CDR3 sequences. The source is a human donor in good health. Some clones in this sample may be carry-over from other donors' samples. Sequences were obtained from naive CXCR3+ CD8+ T cells from blood. Stated subset: CD45RO-CCR7+CD27+CD95- naive CD8+ T cells expressing CXCR3 (TNR3+). V usage is TRBV6-5 and J usage is TRBJ2-3; TCRdb reports TRBD1, a call that lacks DNA to check it against. CDR3 residues: CASSYKGSTDTQYF.